Detailed here is one T cell receptor beta chain. TCRdb reprocessed the 5' RACE reads, keeping one entry per CDR3 protein, no DNA. The repertoire table contains about 540,000 distinct CDR3 sequences. CDR1 and CDR2 (germline): SQVTM, ANQGSEA. The CDR3 has 14 amino acids. This record belongs to a study of T cells expressing NK-cell markers. The origin of this receptor is a man between 18 and 29 years old in good health. The chain has TRBV29-1 and TRBJ1-2; there is no DNA to check the TCRdb D call of TRBD1. The sequencing input was blood T cells: a sorted CD56 or NKG2C T cell subset, CD4+ or CD8+ T cells, or bulk PBMC T cells (not recorded which). The CDR3 region is CSVVRTGPLYGYTF.